These 23 T cell receptor beta chains share one sample of origin, sequenced in a study of blood T cell repertoires in COVID-19. Data came from immunoSEQ multiplex PCR; TCRdb stores just in-frame clones and leaves some out. The sample consists of over 70,000 clones, roughly 81% of them appearing once. Sequences were obtained from peripheral blood. Source of these receptors: a man aged 60 to 69 with COVID-19, enrolled during active disease.

The chain joins TRBV21-1 to TRBJ1-2; the D segment call TRBD1 is taken from the table without a DNA check. TRBV21-1 is shown as a pseudogene. The CDR3 length is 17 residues. As DNA, the CDR3 is TGTGCCAGCAGCGGCCGTGGTTTCAGGGGGCTTAACTATGGCTACACCTTC. This gives the protein CASSGRGFRGLNYGYTF.

The chain couples TRBV12-3 or TRBV12-4 to TRBJ1-1; a possible D gene is TRBD1 (5 bases). This CDR3 comprises 11 residues. V dropped 7 bases and J dropped 6 bases, with 9 bases sitting between them. This CDR3 is CASTRGPEAFF. DNA of the CDR3: TGTGCCAGCACTAGGGGTCCTGAAGCTTTCTTT.

The sample holds one count of this clone. The chain links TRBV2 to TRBJ2-3; TRBD2 matches at 7 bases. Trimming removed 6 bases from V and 3 bases from J; junction bases left unmatched: 9. CDR3 size: 15 residues. Germline V gene sequence: CDR1 SNHLY, CDR2 FYNNEI. This CDR3 reads CASRLPGLSTDTQYF. CDR3 in DNA: TGTGCCAGCAGATTACCGGGACTATCAACAGATACGCAGTATTTT.

The sample holds one count of this clone. This sequence joins TRBV10-3 and TRBJ2-5, with 11 bases identical to TRBD2. The ends lost 0 bases at V and 5 bases at J; junction bases unmatched: 11. The CDR3 runs to 18 residues. Germline V lookup: CDR1 ENHRY, CDR2 SYGVKD. As DNA, the CDR3 is TGTGCCATCAGTGAGTCCGGGACTAGCGGAGAGAGGTATGAGACCCAGTACTTC. It specifies CAISESGTSGERYETQYF.

The rearrangement joins TRBV18 to TRBJ1-1, with D possibly being TRBD1 (5 bases). The V gene's germline CDR1 is KGHSH and CDR2 LQKENI. The CDR3 is 16 amino acids. V lost 3 bases and J 4 bases, leaving 18 bases between the germline ends. CDR3 DNA sequence: TGTGCCAGCTCACCGGGTCTGATAGGGGCCGTCACTGAAGCTTTCTTT. This codes for CASSPGLIGAVTEAFF.

In this sample, this clone turned up once. Here the CDR3 reads CASSSPGQGVGAGYTF. In DNA, the CDR3 is TGTGCCAGCAGCTCCCCCGGGCAGGGAGTGGGGGCGGGCTACACCTTC. The chain uses TRBV5-5 and TRBJ1-2, with D maybe TRBD1 (6 bases). Trimming shortened V by 3 bases and J by 8 bases, and 23 bases separated the two germline ends. CDR1 SGHKS and CDR2 YYEKEE come from the germline V gene (reference sequence). This CDR3 contains 16 residues.

This clone was seen only a few times. The chain is built from TRBV24-1 and TRBJ1-2; D remains ambiguous. Trimming shortened V by 4 bases and J by 2 bases, and 10 bases separated the two germline ends. The CDR3 runs to 14 residues. Looked up from germline, CDR1 is KGHDR and CDR2 is SFDVKD. CDR3 in amino acids: CATSEGDLNYGYTF. DNA for the CDR3: TGTGCCACCAGTGAGGGTGACTTGAACTATGGCTACACCTTC.

This clone has a handful of counts. The chain employs TRBV9 and TRBJ2-1, with 10 bases lining up with TRBD1. This CDR3 region has 14 residues. CDR1 is SGDLS, CDR2 YYNGEE, per germline. V lost 3 bases to trimming and J lost 9 bases; unmatched junction nucleotides: 6. The CDR3 nucleotides read TGTGCCAGCAGCGGACAGGGGGCAGGCGGTGAGCAGTTCTTC. Protein sequence: CASSGQGAGGEQFF.

The rearrangement uses TRBV9 and TRBJ2-7; TRBD1 matches 9 bases. Unmatched junction bases numbered 4, after V lost 0 bases and J lost 0 bases. CDR3 length: 16 residues. The germline V gene encodes CDR1 SGDLS and CDR2 YYNGEE. In nucleotides, the CDR3 is TGTGCCAGCAGCGTAGATGGACAGGGGAACTCCTACGAGCAGTACTTC. Amino acid sequence: CASSVDGQGNSYEQYF. Full variable domain (rest looked up from reference TRBV9 and TRBJ2-7): DSGVTQTPKHLITATGQRVTLRCSPRSGDLSVYWYQQSLDQGLQFLIQYYNGEERAKGNILERFSAQQFPDLHSELNLSSLELGDSALYFCASSVDGQGNSYEQYFGPGTRLTVT.

This clone was detected ten times or more. The genes are TRBV10-3 and TRBJ1-1, with D possibly matching TRBD1 (6 bases). The CDR3 totals 14 residues. V dropped 0 bases and J dropped 6 bases, with 11 bases sitting between them. Germline loops: CDR1 ENHRY, CDR2 SYGVKD. CDR3 bases: TGTGCCATCAGTGAGTCGGGCGGGGGCGCTGAAGCTTTCTTT. Its translation: CAISESGGGAEAFF.

The rearrangement joins TRBV28 to TRBJ1-2, with D perhaps TRBD1 (6 bases). The CDR3 sequence is 13 residues long. The V end lost 5 bases, the J end lost 4 bases, and 11 bases lay between the germline ends. Germline values: CDR1 MDHEN, CDR2 SYDVKM. CDR3 sequence: CASSRQAGYGYTF. In DNA form, the CDR3 reads TGTGCCAGCAGTAGACAGGCGGGCTATGGCTACACCTTC.

The J gene is TRBJ2-3, the V gene TRBV19; 12 nucleotides agree with TRBD2. Looked up from germline, CDR1 is LNHDA and CDR2 is SQIVND (reference sequence). Trimming cost V 4 bases and J 3 bases; bases outside gene matches: 5. The CDR3 has 16 residues. CDR3 bases: TGTGCCAGTAGTACAAGACTAGCGGGGGAGACAGATACGCAGTATTTT. Protein product: CASSTRLAGETDTQYF.

This clone was observed a handful of times. The chain combines TRBV15 with TRBJ1-1; D unclear. The CDR3 has 14 amino acids. Trimming removed 0 bases from V and 1 base from J, with 6 bases in between. CDR1 and CDR2 from the germline V gene are LNHNV and YYDKDF (reference sequence). The CDR3: CATSRDGRNTEAFF. The DNA for the CDR3 is TGTGCCACCAGCAGAGATGGTAGGAACACTGAAGCTTTCTTT. The full variable domain, completed using reference TRBV15 and TRBJ1-1, is DAMVIQNPRYQVTQFGKPVTLSCSQTLNHNVMYWYQQKSSQAPKLLFHYYDKDFNNEADTPDNFQSRRPNTSFCFLDIRSPGLGDTAMYLCATSRDGRNTEAFFGQGTRLTVV.

V gene TRBV3-1 (or the pseudogene TRBV3-2) combines with J gene TRBJ1-5; 10 positions agree with TRBD1. Germline V CDR1 and CDR2: LGHDT, YNNKEL (reference sequence). The CDR3 totals 15 residues. Trimming took 3 bases from V and 7 from J; bases not matched to a gene: 6. CDR3: CASSQTGGAPQPQHF. CDR3 sequence (DNA): TGTGCCAGCAGCCAGACAGGGGGCGCCCCCCAGCCCCAGCATTTT.

This clone was recorded once. The rearrangement links TRBV24-1 to TRBJ2-5, with TRBD2 matching 14 bases. The germline CDR1 and CDR2 sequences are KGHDR and SFDVKD. The CDR3 extends over 17 amino acids. The J segment lost 5 bases and the V segment lost 3 bases, leaving 7 bases of the junction unmatched. CDR3 sequence (DNA): TGTGCCACCAGTGATCCGACTAGCGGGGGGGCCTTGGAGACCCAGTACTTC. This encodes CATSDPTSGGALETQYF.

This clone was seen more than once but under ten times. J is TRBJ2-3 and V is TRBV25-1; possibly TRBD1 for D (6 bases). V was pared by 3 bases and J by 3 bases, with 10 bases between. The germline CDR1 and CDR2 sequences are MGHDK and SYGVNS. The CDR3 contains 14 residues. The CDR3 nucleotides are TGTGCCAGCAGTGAGCCCACAGGGACAGATACGCAGTATTTT. It translates to CASSEPTGTDTQYF.

The V gene is TRBV20-1, the J gene TRBJ1-1; the match to TRBD1 covers 12 bases. CDR1 and CDR2 (germline): DFQATT, SNEGSKA (reference sequence). This CDR3 spans 14 amino acids. Germline trimming cut 3 bases from V and 10 bases from J; bases unmatched to any gene: 9. The CDR3 DNA sequence: TGCAGTGCTAGTGGGACAGGGGGCTTAGGAACAGCTTTCTTT. Its protein product is CSASGTGGLGTAFF.

This rearrangement joins TRBV19 to TRBJ2-1; 11 nucleotides line up with TRBD2. CDR3 size: 21 residues. Germline trimming cut 1 base from V and 10 bases from J; bases unmatched to any gene: 24. Germline assignment: CDR1 LNHDA and CDR2 SQIVND (reference sequence). Here the CDR3 DNA reads TGTGCCAGTAGTATAGGGGGAGGTGGTAGCGGGAGGGCCCGGTCCTTCCTAGAGCAGTTCTTC. This translates into CASSIGGGGSGRARSFLEQFF.

The chain combines TRBV30 with TRBJ1-3; D not resolved. The CDR3 consists of 13 residues. The V end was cut by 0 bases, the J end by 1 base, with 4 bases between. Looked up from germline, CDR1 is GTSNPN and CDR2 is SVGIG (reference sequence). The CDR3 DNA sequence: TGTGCCTGGAGTGTTACTTCTGGAAACACCATATATTTT. It encodes CAWSVTSGNTIYF.

CDR3 nucleotide sequence: TGCGCCAGCAGCCCGTCGGGACAGAGTTCGAACACCGGGGAGCTGTTTTTT. This translates into CASSPSGQSSNTGELFF. The chain links TRBV5-1 to TRBJ2-2; 7 positions agree with TRBD1. This CDR3 contains 17 residues. The V gene's germline CDR1 is SGHRS and CDR2 YFSETQ. The trim removed 4 bases at V and 0 bases at J, leaving 9 bases unmatched.

CDR3 DNA: TGTGCCTGGAGCGGGAGCCTCTACAATGAGCAGTTCTTC. It encodes CAWSGSLYNEQFF. The chain employs TRBV30 and TRBJ2-1; tentatively, D is TRBD2 (6 bases). Germline assignment: CDR1 GTSNPN and CDR2 SVGIG (reference sequence). CDR3 length equals 13 residues. V was clipped by 3 bases and J by 3 bases, with 9 bases between them.

The rearrangement uses TRBV29-1 and TRBJ1-1; 7 bases map to TRBD1. The CDR3 extends over 15 amino acids. The V gene end was trimmed by 7 bases and the J gene end by 5 bases; junction bases not matched to a gene: 16. CDR1 is SQVTM, CDR2 ANQGSEA, per germline. The CDR3 DNA sequence: TGCAGCGCTGGAGAAGGGGGCGCGACAGGGACTGAAGCTTTCTTT. It yields the protein CSAGEGGATGTEAFF. The variable domain in full, with the rest retrieved from reference TRBV29-1 and TRBJ1-1, is SAVISQKPSRDICQRGTSLTIQCQVDSQVTMMFWYRQQPGQSLTLIATANQGSEATYESGFVIDKFPISRPNLTFSTLTVSNMSPEDSSIYLCSAGEGGATGTEAFFGQGTRLTVV.

This chain uses TRBV5-1 with TRBJ1-1, with D maybe TRBD1 (5 bases). V was shortened by 4 bases and J by 5 bases, with 18 bases between the two germline ends. CDR1 and CDR2 from the germline V gene are SGHRS and YFSETQ. The CDR3 sequence is 15 residues long. The CDR3 protein is CASSLDSPRATEAFF. The CDR3 DNA follows: TGCGCCAGCAGCCTCGACAGTCCTCGGGCGACTGAAGCTTTCTTT.